These T cell receptor beta chains were read from a single sample in a study of T cell changes during pregnancy in multiple sclerosis. Sequencing used immunoSEQ multiplex PCR; TCRdb keeps in-frame clones, though not all of them. The data show 20,000 to 25,000 clones, with about 85% seen just once and 15% to 19% held by the top ten. The sample in question was CD8+ T cells from peripheral blood mononuclear cells, obtained in the first trimester of pregnancy. All receptors come from a female donor in good health, enrolled as a control in a pregnancy study. The CDR3 runs from the conserved cysteine through the conserved F or W. The order of the fields is D gene, CDR3 length, V gene, clone size, J gene, CDR3 DNA, CDR3 protein. D genes are given only for firm matches. Clone size is stated in some rows and not others, as once, few, many or a class when expanded.

>TRBD1|12|TRBV2|.|TRBJ1-6
TGTGCCAGCACCGACAGGGCCTCACCCCTCCACTTT
CASTDRASPLHF
>.|17|TRBV6-1|.|TRBJ2-3
TGTGCCAGCAGTGAATTATCAGGCGGGACAGACACAGATACGCAGTATTTT
CASSELSGGTDTDTQYF
>.|11|TRBV4-1|.|TRBJ2-1
TGCGCCAGCAGCCAAACTGATCATTTTTTCTTC
CASSQTDHFFF
>.|17|TRBV7-9|.|TRBJ1-2
TGTGCCAGCAGCACCGGCGGGGGGACGGCGCTGGGCTATGGCTACACCTTC
CASSTGGGTALGYGYTF
>TRBD1|15|TRBV6-4|.|TRBJ1-2
TGTGCCAGCAACAGACGGGACAGGGGGGACGATGGCTACACCTTC
CASNRRDRGDDGYTF
>TRBD2|15|TRBV11-1|.|TRBJ2-7
TGTGCCAGCAGCCCGGGGACTAGCGGGAAGTACGAGCAGTACTTC
CASSPGTSGKYEQYF
>TRBD1|16|TRBV28|once|TRBJ1-5
TGTGCCAGCAGTACCCATCGGGACAGGGTGGAGACGCCCCAGCATTTT
CASSTHRDRVETPQHF
>TRBD2|17|TRBV5-1|.|TRBJ2-3
TGCGCCAGCAGAACCGGGACTAGCGGGAGCGATAAAGATACGCAGTATTTT
CASRTGTSGSDKDTQYF
>.|12|TRBV27|.|TRBJ2-3
TGTGCCAGCAGCCAGAGCACAGATACGCAGTATTTT
CASSQSTDTQYF
>.|14|TRBV6-5|.|TRBJ1-1
TGTGCCAGCAGTTACGGTCAGGGAATGGCTGAAGCTTTCTTT
CASSYGQGMAEAFF
>TRBD1|17|TRBV5-1|.|TRBJ2-1
TGCGCCAGCAGCTTGGAACCGGGACAGGGCCATTACAATGAGCAGTTCTTC
CASSLEPGQGHYNEQFF
>TRBD1|16|TRBV10-3|few|TRBJ2-3
TGTGCCATCAGTGAGTCAGAAGGGACAGGATCGGATACCGGGTATTTT
CAISESEGTGSDTGYF
>TRBD1|15|TRBV6-1|few|TRBJ1-2
TGTGCCAGCAGTGAAGTAGGGGGACAGGGTCACGGCTACACCTTC
CASSEVGGQGHGYTF
>TRBD2|15|TRBV7-9|.|TRBJ2-3
TGTGCCAGCAGCCCCCTAGCGGGACTCACAGATACGCAGTATTTT
CASSPLAGLTDTQYF
>TRBD1|15|TRBV9|.|TRBJ2-7
TGTGCCAGCAGCGTGGGACAGGGGGCGAGGTACGAGCAGTACTTC
CASSVGQGARYEQYF
>.|13|TRBV6-5|.|TRBJ1-5
TGTGCCAGCAGTCCCCGGGGGTCAAGGGCCCAGCATTTT
CASSPRGSRAQHF
>.|13|TRBV30|.|TRBJ2-2
TGTGCCTGGAGTACCGGGAACACCGGGGAGCTGTTTTTT
CAWSTGNTGELFF
>TRBD2|17|TRBV7-6|.|TRBJ2-1
TGTGCCAGCAGCCCTGTGGCGGGCGGGAGGGGGGACAATGAGCAGTTCTTC
CASSPVAGGRGDNEQFF
>.|12|TRBV5-1|.|TRBJ1-2
TGCGCCAGCAGCTTGGGGGGCCGCGGCTACACCTTC
CASSLGGRGYTF
>.|15|TRBV28|.|TRBJ2-7
TGTGCCACTCAATTAGGAAGGTGGGGGGCCTACGAGCAGTACTTC
CATQLGRWGAYEQYF
>TRBD2|15|TRBV28|.|TRBJ2-7
TGTGCCAGCAGCCGACTAGCGGGGGGGCCCCACGAGCAGTACTTC
CASSRLAGGPHEQYF
>TRBD1|15|TRBV28|.|TRBJ2-7
TGTGCCAGCAGCCGCCTGAGACAGGGACCTCGGGAGCAGTACTTC
CASSRLRQGPREQYF
>TRBD1|19|TRBV19|.|TRBJ2-6
TGTGCCAGTAGTACTTTAGACAGGGCTCTAGGCTCTGGGGCCAACGTCCTGACTTTC
CASSTLDRALGSGANVLTF
>TRBD1|15|TRBV5-5|.|TRBJ2-1
TGTGCCAGCAGCGCCGGGACAGCTACCTACAATGAGCAGTTCTTC
CASSAGTATYNEQFF
>TRBD1|13|TRBV19|.|TRBJ1-4
TGTGCCAGTAGCGGGACAGGGTCGGAAAAACTGTTTTTT
CASSGTGSEKLFF
>.|15|TRBV5-1|.|TRBJ1-3
TGCGCCAGCAGGGACTTGGACGCTTCTGGAAACACCATATATTTT
CASRDLDASGNTIYF
>TRBD2|15|TRBV5-1|.|TRBJ2-1
TGCGCCAGCAGCGCCGGGACTAGCTATTACAATGAGCAGTTCTTC
CASSAGTSYYNEQFF
>.|16|TRBV4-1|.|TRBJ2-3
TGCGCCAGCAGCCCCCTCTTCCCGCAGGGGGGAGATACGCAGTATTTT
CASSPLFPQGGDTQYF
>TRBD1|13|TRBV11-3|once|TRBJ2-3
TGTGCCAGCAAGAGACAGGGGGCAGATACGCAGTATTTT
CASKRQGADTQYF
>TRBD2|12|TRBV7-3|.|TRBJ2-7
TGTGCCAGCAGCACACTAGCGGGTTTGCAGTACTTC
CASSTLAGLQYF
>.|12|TRBV5-1|.|TRBJ2-2
.
CASSLTFGELFF
>.|18|TRBV7-9|.|TRBJ1-4
TGTGCCAGCAGCGGTAGGGTAGGGGATCAAGCTACTAATGAAAAACTGTTTTTT
CASSGRVGDQATNEKLFF
>.|13|TRBV4-1|.|TRBJ2-1
TGCGCCAGCAGCCCGCGACTAGGCAATGAGCAGTTCTTC
CASSPRLGNEQFF
>TRBD2|14|TRBV5-6|.|TRBJ2-1
TGTGCCAGCAGCCGCGGGGGCTCCTACAATGAGCAGTTCTTC
CASSRGGSYNEQFF
>TRBD1|15|TRBV5-1|.|TRBJ2-7
TGCGCCAGCAGCTCCTCGACAGGGACCTCCTACGAGCAGTACTTC
CASSSSTGTSYEQYF
>.|19|TRBV5-1|.|TRBJ2-7
TGCGCCAGCAGCTTGAATCGTCAGACAGGCCCGGTTGGCCTTAAGGAGCAGTACTTC
CASSLNRQTGPVGLKEQYF
>TRBD2|16|TRBV18|.|TRBJ2-1
TGTGCCAGCTCATTCGGTAGCGGGGGTCCCTACAATGAGCAGTTCTTC
CASSFGSGGPYNEQFF
>TRBD1|18|TRBV27|.|TRBJ1-5
TGTGCCAGCACCCCTTCAGGGGGCGATCCTTATAGCAATCAGCCCCAGCATTTT
CASTPSGGDPYSNQPQHF
>.|14|TRBV4-1|.|TRBJ2-1
TGCGCCAGCAGCCAGCCCCCCAGGGGTAATGAGCAGTTCTTC
CASSQPPRGNEQFF
>TRBD1|14|TRBV27|.|TRBJ1-6
TGTGCCAGCAGTTATGACAGGGGGGCATCACCCCTCCACTTT
CASSYDRGASPLHF
>TRBD2|15|TRBV6-4|medium-sized|TRBJ2-2
TGTGCCAGCAGTGACTCTAGCGGGGGCACCGGGGAGCTGTTTTTT
CASSDSSGGTGELFF
>.|13|TRBV4-2|.|TRBJ2-3
TGTGCCAGCAGCCAAGACTTGACAGATACGCAGTATTTT
CASSQDLTDTQYF
>TRBD1|15|TRBV2|.|TRBJ1-6
TGTGCCAGCAGTTCCGCGAACAGGGGGTCTTCACCCCTCCACTTT
CASSSANRGSSPLHF
>.|15|TRBV9|.|TRBJ2-1
TGTGCCAGCAGCGTAGGGGTTAGCAGGGGCAATGAGCAGTTCTTC
CASSVGVSRGNEQFF
>TRBD2|16|TRBV9|.|TRBJ2-5
TGTGCCAGCAGCTCCGGGACTAGCGGATTCCAAGAGACCCAGTACTTC
CASSSGTSGFQETQYF
>.|13|TRBV27|.|TRBJ2-1
TGTGCCAGCAGTCCCCCGGGTTTCAATGAGCAGTTCTTC
CASSPPGFNEQFF
>.|13|TRBV28|.|TRBJ1-2
TGTGCCAGCGTACCAGAAGCTAACTATGGCTACACCTTC
CASVPEANYGYTF
>.|16|TRBV11-3|.|TRBJ1-2
TGTGCCAGCAGCTTAGAGGTCCGGGTTCTTAACTATGGCTACACCTTC
CASSLEVRVLNYGYTF
>TRBD1|19|TRBV13|once|TRBJ2-3
TGTGCCAGCAGCCGCTCGGTAAGGGAAGACAGGGATGGAACAGATACGCAGTATTTT
CASSRSVREDRDGTDTQYF
>.|15|TRBV5-5|.|TRBJ1-6
TGTGCCAGCAGCTTGGGTCAGGGGAATAATTCACCCCTCCACTTT
CASSLGQGNNSPLHF
>.|15|TRBV6-4|.|TRBJ2-3
TGTGCCAGCAGTGACTCGAGACGGGGTGCAGATACGCAGTATTTT
CASSDSRRGADTQYF
>TRBD1|13|TRBV6-1|.|TRBJ2-7
TGTGCCAGCAGTGAGGGACAGTTCTACGAGCAGTACTTC
CASSEGQFYEQYF
>TRBD2|14|TRBV5-5|.|TRBJ2-7
TGTGCCAGCAGCTGGACGAGCGGGGGGTACGAGCAGTACTTC
CASSWTSGGYEQYF
>.|16|TRBV5-1|.|TRBJ2-7
TGCGCCAGCAGCTCCCCTAGCAGGCGCCGAGACTACGAGCAGTACTTC
CASSSPSRRRDYEQYF
>.|15|TRBV6-1|.|TRBJ2-7
TGTGCCAGCAGTCTTTCCGGGACTGGGCCCGACGAGCAGTACTTC
CASSLSGTGPDEQYF